This T cell receptor (beta chain) is drawn from a study of CD8+CD57+ T cells in acquired aplastic anemia. Study as a whole: Average CD4+ read depth in healthy donors was around 9.9 million reads. Study conclusions and caveats: Patients did not significantly differ from controls in CD8+ Simpson's diversity. Patients and controls shared approximately 30 CD8+ CDR3 sequences.

The CDR3 extends over 15 amino acids. Trimming took 0 bases from V and 2 from J, leaving 11 bases between them. Germline V CDR1 and CDR2: LGHNA, YSLEER. Many counts were recorded for this clonotype. Its specificity is unknown. The template for TCR beta VDJ and CDR3 sequence profiling was genomic DNA. TCRdb recomputed calls from the reads with MiXCR, one row per CDR3 protein. This sample has fewer than 250,000 distinct CDR3 sequences, with roughly half found just once. The receptor comes from a human donor in good health, serving as a control. Sample: sorted CD4+, CD8+, or CD8+CD57+ T cells (not recorded which) from PBMCs. The rearrangement uses TRBV4-3 and TRBJ2-7; the D gene is possibly TRBD2 (5 bases). The CDR3 bases are TGCGCCAGCAGCCAAGATCGGGGATTTCCCTACGAGCAGTACTTC. Protein sequence: CASSQDRGFPYEQYF.